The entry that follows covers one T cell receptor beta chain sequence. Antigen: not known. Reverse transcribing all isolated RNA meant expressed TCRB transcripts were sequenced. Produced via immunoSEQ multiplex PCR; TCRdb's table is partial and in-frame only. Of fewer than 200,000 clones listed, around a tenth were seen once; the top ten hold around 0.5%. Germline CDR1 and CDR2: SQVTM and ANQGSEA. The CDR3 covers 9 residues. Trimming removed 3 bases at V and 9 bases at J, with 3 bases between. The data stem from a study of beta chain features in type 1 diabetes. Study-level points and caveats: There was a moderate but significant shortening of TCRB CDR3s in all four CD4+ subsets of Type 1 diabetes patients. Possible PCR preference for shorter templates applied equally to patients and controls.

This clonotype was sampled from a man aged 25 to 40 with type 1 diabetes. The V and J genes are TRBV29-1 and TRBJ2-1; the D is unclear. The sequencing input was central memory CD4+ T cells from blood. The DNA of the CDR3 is TGCAGCGTTGAGGCTGAGCAGTTCTTC. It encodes CSVEAEQFF.